This is a list of T cell receptor beta chains from one sample in a study of cytomegalovirus exposure and HLA in healthy donors. This table comes from immunoSEQ multiplex PCR, and its TCRdb copy is limited to in-frame clones, with some not included. Seen here are some 120,000 clones, just under 75% observed once, and the top ten hold 6.5% to 8%. The sequencing input was PBMCs. The receptor set was obtained from a man in his forties or fifties in good health and CMV-seropositive. The CDR3 runs from the conserved cysteine through the conserved F or W. A D gene is named only where the DNA matches it firmly. Expanded clones are given a class, and other clones once, few, many or no size at all.

j_call: TRBJ2-1
d_call: -
clone_size: once
v_call: TRBV25-1
cdr3_nt: TGTGCCAGCCGGCGGGGAGGTGAGCAGTTCTTC
cdr3_aa: CASRRGGEQFF

j_call: TRBJ2-7
d_call: -
clone_size: -
v_call: TRBV21-1
cdr3_nt: TGTGCCAGCAGCAAAGGGGGGGAGACAGATTCCTACGAGCAGTACTTC
cdr3_aa: CASSKGGETDSYEQYF

j_call: TRBJ1-1
d_call: -
clone_size: once
v_call: TRBV5-1
cdr3_nt: TGCGCCAGCAGCTTGGTGGGTGTGGTAGGGGGGAACACTGAAGCTTTCTTT
cdr3_aa: CASSLVGVVGGNTEAFF

j_call: TRBJ2-7
d_call: TRBD2
clone_size: -
v_call: TRBV9
cdr3_nt: TGTGCCAGCAGCCCGGGACTAGGGGACTACGAGCAGTACTTC
cdr3_aa: CASSPGLGDYEQYF

j_call: TRBJ1-1
d_call: -
clone_size: -
v_call: TRBV7-9
cdr3_nt: TGTGCCAGCAGCCCGAAACAGGGAAACACTGAAGCTTTCTTT
cdr3_aa: CASSPKQGNTEAFF

j_call: TRBJ2-5
d_call: TRBD1
clone_size: once
v_call: TRBV5-4
cdr3_nt: TGTGCCAGCAGCTCACCGACAGGGAAAGAGACCCAGTACTTC
cdr3_aa: CASSSPTGKETQYF

j_call: TRBJ2-7
d_call: TRBD2
clone_size: -
v_call: TRBV7-8
cdr3_nt: TGTGCCAGCAGCCCGCGGGGACTAGCGGGGGGATACTACTCCTACGAGCAGTACTTC
cdr3_aa: CASSPRGLAGGYYSYEQYF

j_call: TRBJ1-1
d_call: -
clone_size: -
v_call: TRBV19
cdr3_nt: TGTGCCAGTACCCGACAGTCCCAGAACACTGAAGCTTTCTTT
cdr3_aa: CASTRQSQNTEAFF

j_call: TRBJ1-5
d_call: -
clone_size: -
v_call: TRBV27
cdr3_nt: TGTGCCAGCAGAAGACAAGGCAATCAGCCCCAGCATTTT
cdr3_aa: CASRRQGNQPQHF

j_call: TRBJ2-7
d_call: -
clone_size: -
v_call: TRBV2
cdr3_nt: TGTGCCAGCAGGATTCCGGGACTTCCATGGGAGCAGTACTTC
cdr3_aa: CASRIPGLPWEQYF

j_call: TRBJ1-2
d_call: -
clone_size: -
v_call: TRBV4-1
cdr3_nt: TGCGCCAGCAGCCAACCCCTTTCCTATGGCTACACCTTC
cdr3_aa: CASSQPLSYGYTF

j_call: TRBJ2-1
d_call: -
clone_size: -
v_call: TRBV7-8
cdr3_nt: TGTGCCAGCAGCTTAGATTTACCTAGCGTCAATGAGCAGTTCTTC
cdr3_aa: CASSLDLPSVNEQFF

j_call: TRBJ2-3
d_call: -
clone_size: -
v_call: TRBV14
cdr3_nt: TGTGCCAGCAGTCAGACGGCCGGGGGGCCGACAGATACGCAGTATTTT
cdr3_aa: CASSQTAGGPTDTQYF

j_call: TRBJ2-2
d_call: -
clone_size: -
v_call: TRBV5-4
cdr3_nt: TGTGCCAGCAGCTTGGCGGCGGCAGGGCACACCGGGGAGCTGTTTTTT
cdr3_aa: CASSLAAAGHTGELFF

j_call: TRBJ1-6
d_call: -
clone_size: -
v_call: TRBV6-7
cdr3_nt: TGTGCCAGCAGTTACTCGATGTTAAGCCCATATAATTCACCCCTCCACTTT
cdr3_aa: CASSYSMLSPYNSPLHF

j_call: TRBJ1-6
d_call: -
clone_size: few
v_call: TRBV5-8
cdr3_nt: TGTGCCAGCAGCTTGCGACAGTATAATTCACCCCTCCACTTT
cdr3_aa: CASSLRQYNSPLHF

j_call: TRBJ1-2
d_call: -
clone_size: -
v_call: TRBV23-1
cdr3_nt: TGCGCCAGCAGTCAATTCGCCGCGGGCGATAAGCTTAACTATGGCTACACCTTC
cdr3_aa: CASSQFAAGDKLNYGYTF

j_call: TRBJ2-7
d_call: -
clone_size: -
v_call: TRBV5-1
cdr3_nt: TGCGCCAGCAACGACGCGGCTAACTCCTACGAGCAGTACTTC
cdr3_aa: CASNDAANSYEQYF

j_call: TRBJ2-1
d_call: TRBD2
clone_size: -
v_call: TRBV10-3
cdr3_nt: TGTGCCACTGGGACTAGCGGGGGGGCCACCGGATACAATGAGCAGTTCTTC
cdr3_aa: CATGTSGGATGYNEQFF

j_call: TRBJ1-2
d_call: TRBD1
clone_size: -
v_call: TRBV28
cdr3_nt: TGTGCCAGCAGTCCCGTGGGACAGGGGGAGAACTATGGCTACACCTTC
cdr3_aa: CASSPVGQGENYGYTF

j_call: TRBJ2-2
d_call: TRBD1
clone_size: -
v_call: TRBV28
cdr3_nt: TGTGCCAGCAGCCCCGGGACAGGGGTCACCGGGGAGCTGTTTTTT
cdr3_aa: CASSPGTGVTGELFF

j_call: TRBJ2-3
d_call: -
clone_size: -
v_call: TRBV27
cdr3_nt: TGTGCCAGCAGTTTCGGACAGATACACACAGATACGCAGTATTTT
cdr3_aa: CASSFGQIHTDTQYF

j_call: TRBJ2-3
d_call: -
clone_size: -
v_call: TRBV6-6
cdr3_nt: TGTGCCAGCAGAGTCGGCGCGGGCACAGATACGCAGTATTTT
cdr3_aa: CASRVGAGTDTQYF

j_call: TRBJ1-2
d_call: -
clone_size: -
v_call: TRBV2
cdr3_nt: TGTGCCAGCAGTGAAGCGCGAGGTGGGACATACTATGGCTACACCTTC
cdr3_aa: CASSEARGGTYYGYTF

j_call: TRBJ1-4
d_call: TRBD1
clone_size: -
v_call: TRBV25-1
cdr3_nt: TGTGCCAGCAGACAGACAGGGGTTTTGGAAAAACTGTTTTTT
cdr3_aa: CASRQTGVLEKLFF

j_call: TRBJ1-4
d_call: -
clone_size: -
v_call: TRBV25-1
cdr3_nt: TGTGCCAGCAGGCGAGAGGGACTTCAAAAACTGTTTTTT
cdr3_aa: CASRREGLQKLFF

j_call: TRBJ1-3
d_call: -
clone_size: -
v_call: TRBV9
cdr3_nt: TGTGCCAGCAGCGTTAGAGGCGGGACTTCTGGAAACACCATATATTTC
cdr3_aa: CASSVRGGTSGNTIYF

j_call: TRBJ1-4
d_call: TRBD1
clone_size: -
v_call: TRBV27
cdr3_nt: TGTGCCAGCAGTTTATCGTGGGCAGGGGGCGCAACTAATGAAAAACTGTTTTTT
cdr3_aa: CASSLSWAGGATNEKLFF

j_call: TRBJ2-5
d_call: TRBD2
clone_size: -
v_call: TRBV2
cdr3_nt: TGTGCCAGCAGTGAAGCGACCCTAGCGGGGGGCGGAGAGACCCAGTACTTC
cdr3_aa: CASSEATLAGGGETQYF

j_call: TRBJ1-1
d_call: -
clone_size: -
v_call: TRBV7-9
cdr3_nt: TGTGCCAGCAGGTTTCAGGGGAACACTGAAGCTTTCTTT
cdr3_aa: CASRFQGNTEAFF

j_call: TRBJ1-1
d_call: -
clone_size: many
v_call: TRBV2
cdr3_nt: TGTGCCAATCTAGCTAACACTGAAGCTTTCTTT
cdr3_aa: CANLANTEAFF

j_call: TRBJ1-4
d_call: -
clone_size: -
v_call: TRBV7-2
cdr3_nt: TGTGCCAGCAGCACCACTCCGTTCGCAACTAATGAAAAACTGTTTTTT
cdr3_aa: CASSTTPFATNEKLFF

j_call: TRBJ2-5
d_call: TRBD1
clone_size: -
v_call: TRBV6-6
cdr3_nt: TGTGCCAGCATTCCGACGAGGGGGCCCAGAGAGACCCAGTACTTC
cdr3_aa: CASIPTRGPRETQYF

j_call: TRBJ1-3
d_call: -
clone_size: -
v_call: TRBV2
cdr3_nt: TGTGCCAGCACCGCACCGAGGGTTGGAAACACCATATATTTT
cdr3_aa: CASTAPRVGNTIYF

j_call: TRBJ2-5
d_call: -
clone_size: -
v_call: TRBV5-4
cdr3_nt: TGTGCCAGCAGCTTGGCCGGCAGGGTAACAGAGACCCAGTACTTC
cdr3_aa: CASSLAGRVTETQYF

j_call: TRBJ1-1
d_call: -
clone_size: -
v_call: TRBV18
cdr3_nt: TGTGCCAGCTCACCCCAGAAGAACACTGAAGCTTTCTTT
cdr3_aa: CASSPQKNTEAFF

j_call: TRBJ2-5
d_call: -
clone_size: -
v_call: TRBV9
cdr3_nt: TGTGCCAGCAGCGTAGATATCCAAGAGACCCAGTACTTC
cdr3_aa: CASSVDIQETQYF

j_call: TRBJ1-2
d_call: -
clone_size: -
v_call: TRBV5-4
cdr3_nt: TGTGCCAGCAGCTTGGAGCCTTTATATGGCTACACCTTC
cdr3_aa: CASSLEPLYGYTF

j_call: TRBJ2-7
d_call: TRBD1
clone_size: few
v_call: TRBV7-9
cdr3_nt: TGTGCCAGCAGCGGCACCGGAGGACAGGGGGGTTACGAGCAGTACTTC
cdr3_aa: CASSGTGGQGGYEQYF

j_call: TRBJ2-7
d_call: -
clone_size: -
v_call: TRBV7-2
cdr3_nt: TGTGCCAGCAGCTATGGGTGGCAGGGGACCTACGAGCAGTACTTC
cdr3_aa: CASSYGWQGTYEQYF

j_call: TRBJ2-1
d_call: TRBD2
clone_size: -
v_call: TRBV4-2
cdr3_nt: TGTGCCAGCTCCTACTTAGCGGGAGATGGCAATGAGCAGTTCTTC
cdr3_aa: CASSYLAGDGNEQFF

j_call: TRBJ2-7
d_call: TRBD1
clone_size: -
v_call: TRBV7-2
cdr3_nt: TGTGCCAGCAGCTTAGCCGACAGGGGAAATTACTACGAGCAGTACTTC
cdr3_aa: CASSLADRGNYYEQYF

j_call: TRBJ1-4
d_call: TRBD1
clone_size: -
v_call: TRBV5-1
cdr3_nt: TGCGCCAGCAGCTTGGGCGGACAGGGGAATGAAAAACTGTTTTTT
cdr3_aa: CASSLGGQGNEKLFF

j_call: TRBJ1-6
d_call: -
clone_size: -
v_call: TRBV27
cdr3_nt: TGTGCCAGCGGGGCGGCCTGGGATTCACCCCTCCACTTT
cdr3_aa: CASGAAWDSPLHF

j_call: TRBJ2-7
d_call: TRBD1
clone_size: -
v_call: TRBV10-3
cdr3_nt: TGTGCCATCAGACTTGGACAGGCCTACGAGCAGTACTTC
cdr3_aa: CAIRLGQAYEQYF

j_call: TRBJ2-7
d_call: TRBD2
clone_size: few
v_call: TRBV28
cdr3_nt: TGTGCCAGCCTTGAAGGCGGGAGGTCCTCCTACGAGCAGTACTTC
cdr3_aa: CASLEGGRSSYEQYF

j_call: TRBJ1-6
d_call: -
clone_size: -
v_call: TRBV2
cdr3_nt: TGTGCCAGCCAGCTCGGGGTTGCCTATAATTCACCCCTCCACTTT
cdr3_aa: CASQLGVAYNSPLHF

j_call: TRBJ1-3
d_call: TRBD1
clone_size: -
v_call: TRBV5-4
cdr3_nt: TGTGCCAGCAGCTGGACAGGGGAGGGAAACACCATATATTTT
cdr3_aa: CASSWTGEGNTIYF

j_call: TRBJ1-2
d_call: -
clone_size: -
v_call: TRBV29-1
cdr3_nt: TGCAGCGTTGAAGAGGCAGGTCTTTATGGCTACACCTTC
cdr3_aa: CSVEEAGLYGYTF

j_call: TRBJ2-7
d_call: TRBD2
clone_size: -
v_call: TRBV18
cdr3_nt: TGTGCCAGCTCACCACCCGGACTAGCCTACGAGCAGTACTTC
cdr3_aa: CASSPPGLAYEQYF

j_call: TRBJ2-7
d_call: TRBD1
clone_size: few
v_call: TRBV7-6
cdr3_nt: TGTGCCAGCAGCCGGGCACAGGGGTCTCCCCACGAGCAGTACTTC
cdr3_aa: CASSRAQGSPHEQYF